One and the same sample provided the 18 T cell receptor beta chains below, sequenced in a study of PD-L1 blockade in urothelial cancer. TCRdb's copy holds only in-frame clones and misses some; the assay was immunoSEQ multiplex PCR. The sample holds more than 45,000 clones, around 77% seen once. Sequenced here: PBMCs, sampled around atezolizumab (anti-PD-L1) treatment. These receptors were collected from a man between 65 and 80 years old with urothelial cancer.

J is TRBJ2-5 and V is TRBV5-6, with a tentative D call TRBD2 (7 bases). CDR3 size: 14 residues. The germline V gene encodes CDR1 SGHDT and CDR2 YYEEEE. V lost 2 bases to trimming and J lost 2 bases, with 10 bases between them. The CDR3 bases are TGTGCCAGCAGCTTCGGGGGGCAGCAAGAGACCCAGTACTTC. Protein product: CASSFGGQQETQYF.

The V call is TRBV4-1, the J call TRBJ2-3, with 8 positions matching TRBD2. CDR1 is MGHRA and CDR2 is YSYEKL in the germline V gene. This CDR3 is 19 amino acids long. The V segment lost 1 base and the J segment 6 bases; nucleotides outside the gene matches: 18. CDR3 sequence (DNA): TGCGCCAGCAGCCAAGGCCTGATCTCGACCGGGACTAGGTACGATACGCAGTATTTT. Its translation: CASSQGLISTGTRYDTQYF.

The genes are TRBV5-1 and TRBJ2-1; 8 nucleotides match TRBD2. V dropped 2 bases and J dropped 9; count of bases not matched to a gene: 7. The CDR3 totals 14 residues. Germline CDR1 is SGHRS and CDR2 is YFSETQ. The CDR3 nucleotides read TGCGCCAGCAGCTTCCGGACTAGCACCAGTGAGCAGTTCTTC. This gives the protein CASSFRTSTSEQFF.

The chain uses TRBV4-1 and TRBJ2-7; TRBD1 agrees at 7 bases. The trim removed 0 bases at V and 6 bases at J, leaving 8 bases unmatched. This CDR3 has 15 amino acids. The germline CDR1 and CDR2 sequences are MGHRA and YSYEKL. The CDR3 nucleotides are TGCGCCAGCAGCCAAGACACAGGGGCGAAGAGCGAGCAGTACTTC. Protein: CASSQDTGAKSEQYF.

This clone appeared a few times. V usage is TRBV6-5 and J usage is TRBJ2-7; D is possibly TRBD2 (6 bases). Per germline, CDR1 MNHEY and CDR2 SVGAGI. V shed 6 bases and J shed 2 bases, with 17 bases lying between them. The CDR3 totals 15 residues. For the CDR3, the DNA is TGTGCCAGCAGAGAACAGCGGGCCACCCCCTACGAGCAGTACTTC. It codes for CASREQRATPYEQYF.

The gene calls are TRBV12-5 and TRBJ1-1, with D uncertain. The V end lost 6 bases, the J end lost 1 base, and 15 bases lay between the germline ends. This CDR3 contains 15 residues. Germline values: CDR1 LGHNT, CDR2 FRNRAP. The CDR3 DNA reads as TGTGCTAGTGGGCCCTGGGAGGGAGGGAACACTGAAGCTTTCTTT. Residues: CASGPWEGGNTEAFF.

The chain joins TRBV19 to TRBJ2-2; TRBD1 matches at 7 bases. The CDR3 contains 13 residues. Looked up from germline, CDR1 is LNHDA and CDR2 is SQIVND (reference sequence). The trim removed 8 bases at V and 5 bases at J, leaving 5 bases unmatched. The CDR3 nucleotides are TGTGCCAGTGGATCACAGGGGACCGGGGAGCTGTTTTTT. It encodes CASGSQGTGELFF.

CDR3 protein: CASSLGAAYEQYF. The DNA for the CDR3 is TGTGCCAGCAGCCTAGGGGCAGCCTACGAGCAGTACTTC. The genes are TRBV25-1 and TRBJ2-7, with a tentative D call TRBD1 (5 bases). The CDR3 extends over 13 amino acids. V dropped 6 bases and J dropped 2 bases, with 11 bases sitting between them. Germline assignment: CDR1 MGHDK and CDR2 SYGVNS.

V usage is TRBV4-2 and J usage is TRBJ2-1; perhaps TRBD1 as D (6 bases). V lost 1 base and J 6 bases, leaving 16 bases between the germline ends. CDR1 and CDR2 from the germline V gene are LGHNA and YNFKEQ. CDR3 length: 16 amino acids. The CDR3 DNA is TGTGCCAGCAGCCAAGGGGACAATAAGGGCTCCAATGAGCAGTTCTTC. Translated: CASSQGDNKGSNEQFF.

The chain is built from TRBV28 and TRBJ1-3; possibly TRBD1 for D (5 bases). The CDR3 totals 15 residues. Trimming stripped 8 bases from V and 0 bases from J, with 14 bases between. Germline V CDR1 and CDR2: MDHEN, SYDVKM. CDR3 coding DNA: TGTGCCAGCGCGGGGCGGCCCCCCTCTGGAAACACCATATATTTT. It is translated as CASAGRPPSGNTIYF.

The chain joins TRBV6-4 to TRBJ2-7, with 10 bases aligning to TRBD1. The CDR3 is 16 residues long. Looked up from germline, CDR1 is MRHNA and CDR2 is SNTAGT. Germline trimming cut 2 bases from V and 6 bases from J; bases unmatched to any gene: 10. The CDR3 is CASSDRRPGQGFEQYF. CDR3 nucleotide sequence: TGTGCCAGCAGTGACCGCAGACCGGGACAGGGGTTCGAGCAGTACTTC.

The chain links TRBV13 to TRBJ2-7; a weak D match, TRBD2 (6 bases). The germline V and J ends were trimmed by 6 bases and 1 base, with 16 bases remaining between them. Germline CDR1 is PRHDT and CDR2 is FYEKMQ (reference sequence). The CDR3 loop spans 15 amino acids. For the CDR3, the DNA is TGTGCCAGCAGTTTGGGGGGACCGCGTTCCTACGAGCAGTACTTC. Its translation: CASSLGGPRSYEQYF. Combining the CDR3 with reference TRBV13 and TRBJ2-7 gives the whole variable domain AAGVIQSPRHLIKEKRETATLKCYPIPRHDTVYWYQQGPGQDPQFLISFYEKMQSDKGSIPDRFSAQQFSDYHSELNMSSLELGDSALYFCASSLGGPRSYEQYFGPGTRLTVT.

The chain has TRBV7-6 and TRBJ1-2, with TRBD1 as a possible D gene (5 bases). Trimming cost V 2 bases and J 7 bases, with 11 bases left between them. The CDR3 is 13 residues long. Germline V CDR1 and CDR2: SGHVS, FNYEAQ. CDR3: CASSLRGGRGYTF. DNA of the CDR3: TGTGCCAGCAGCTTAAGGGGCGGACGTGGCTACACCTTC.

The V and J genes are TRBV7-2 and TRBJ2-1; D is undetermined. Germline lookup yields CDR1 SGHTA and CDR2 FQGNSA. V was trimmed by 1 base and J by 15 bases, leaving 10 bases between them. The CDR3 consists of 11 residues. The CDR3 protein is CASSLEELLFF. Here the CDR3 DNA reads TGTGCCAGCAGCTTAGAAGAACTTTTGTTCTTC. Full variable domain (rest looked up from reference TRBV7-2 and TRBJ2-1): GAGVSQSPSNKVTEKGKDVELRCDPISGHTALYWYRQSLGQGLEFLIYFQGNSAPDKSGLPSDRFSAERTGGSVSTLTIQRTQQEDSAVYLCASSLEELLFFGPGTRLTVL.

The CDR3 DNA is TGTGCCAGCAGTGAAGTACTCCGTTTACTAGCGGGGAGCACAGATACGCAGTATTTT. This codes for CASSEVLRLLAGSTDTQYF. V is TRBV2 and J is TRBJ2-3; 10 bases align to TRBD2. V shed 1 base, J shed 0 bases, and the junction held 10 bases outside the gene matches. This CDR3 spans 19 amino acids. Germline loops: CDR1 SNHLY, CDR2 FYNNEI. The full variable domain, rest sourced from reference TRBV2 and TRBJ2-3, is EPEVTQTPSHQVTQMGQEVILRCVPISNHLYFYWYRQILGQKVEFLVSFYNNEISEKSEIFDDQFSVERPDGSNFTLKIRSTKLEDSAMYFCASSEVLRLLAGSTDTQYFGPGTRLTVL.

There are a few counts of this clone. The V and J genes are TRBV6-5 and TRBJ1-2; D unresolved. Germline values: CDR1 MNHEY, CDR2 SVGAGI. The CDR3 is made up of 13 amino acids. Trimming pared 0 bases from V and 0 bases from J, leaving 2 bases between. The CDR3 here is CASSYSANYGYTF. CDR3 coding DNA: TGTGCCAGCAGTTACTCCGCTAACTATGGCTACACCTTC.

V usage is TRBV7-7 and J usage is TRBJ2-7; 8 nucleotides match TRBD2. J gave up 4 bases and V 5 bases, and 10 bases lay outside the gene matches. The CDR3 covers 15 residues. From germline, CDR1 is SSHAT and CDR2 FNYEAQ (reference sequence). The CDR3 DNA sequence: TGTGCCAGCAGCCGGGGACGGGGCGGGGGGTACGAGCAGTACTTC. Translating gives CASSRGRGGGYEQYF. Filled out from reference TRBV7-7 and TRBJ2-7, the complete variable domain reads GAGVSQSPRYKVTKRGQDVTLRCDPISSHATLYWYQQALGQGPEFLTYFNYEAQPDKSGLPSDRFSAERPEGSISTLTIQRTEQRDSAMYRCASSRGRGGGYEQYFGPGTRLTVT.

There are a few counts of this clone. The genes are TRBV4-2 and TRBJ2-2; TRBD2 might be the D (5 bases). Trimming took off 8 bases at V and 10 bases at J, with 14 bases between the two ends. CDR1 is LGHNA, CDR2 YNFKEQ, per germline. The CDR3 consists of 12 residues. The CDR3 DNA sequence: TGTGCCAGCTCCTCCCTGGGAGAGGAGCTGTTTTTT. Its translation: CASSSLGEELFF.